The 25 T cell receptor beta chains below were found in one sample sequenced in a study of cytotoxic CD8 clonotypes in ibrutinib-treated CLL. Clones were sequenced by immunoSEQ multiplex PCR, and TCRdb holds only the in-frame ones, with some missing. The sample gives about 50,000 clones, approximately 87% of which show up once; 20% is in the top ten. Source: PBMCs, taken after 24 months of ibrutinib treatment. The receptor source for this set is a human donor with chronic lymphocytic leukemia.

The rearrangement joins TRBV28 to TRBJ1-5; D perhaps matches TRBD1 (5 bases). Germline CDR1 MDHEN, CDR2 SYDVKM. The CDR3 is 18 amino acids. Deletions cut 7 bases from V and 0 bases from J, with 22 bases between. The CDR3 region has the DNA TGTGCCAGCACCGATTCCGGGGCGCGCTTCAATAGCAATCAGCCCCAGCATTTT. Its translation: CASTDSGARFNSNQPQHF.

The chain is built from TRBV5-4 and TRBJ1-2; weak D call: TRBD1 (6 bases). Germline V gene data show CDR1 as SGHNT and CDR2 as YYREEE (reference sequence). V was clipped by 4 bases and J by 3 bases, with 13 bases between them. The CDR3 is 14 amino acids. CDR3 protein: CASSPGVLDYGYTF. The CDR3, as DNA: TGTGCCAGCAGCCCAGGGGTGCTGGACTATGGCTACACCTTC.

The J gene is TRBJ2-3, the V gene TRBV19; 12 positions agree with TRBD2. Germline loops: CDR1 LNHDA, CDR2 SQIVND (reference sequence). The CDR3 sequence is 20 residues long. Germline trimming cut 0 bases from V and 2 bases from J; bases unmatched to any gene: 12. CDR3 region: CASSIELAGGGWSLTDTQYF. The CDR3 nucleotides are TGTGCCAGTAGTATAGAACTAGCGGGAGGAGGGTGGTCGCTCACAGATACGCAGTATTTT.

The J gene is TRBJ2-3, the V gene TRBV4-2, with unresolved D. This CDR3 has 17 amino acids. V was cut by 0 bases and J by 2 bases, with 15 bases left in between. The germline V gene has CDR1 LGHNA and CDR2 YNFKEQ. This CDR3 reads CASSQETLRRSTDTQYF. For the CDR3, the DNA is TGTGCCAGCAGCCAAGAGACGTTGAGGCGGTCCACAGATACGCAGTATTTT.

The rearrangement joins TRBV11-2 to TRBJ1-1; D gene uncertain. The V gene lost 5 bases and the J gene lost 8 bases, with 6 bases spanning the gap. Germline loops: CDR1 SGHAT, CDR2 FQNNGV. The CDR3 covers 10 residues. Written as DNA, the CDR3 is TGTGCCAGCAGCCACGGAGAAGCTTTCTTT. Translating gives CASSHGEAFF.

The chain joins TRBV10-3 to TRBJ1-2; 10 positions match TRBD1. The CDR3 totals 14 residues. Per the germline V gene, CDR1 is ENHRY and CDR2 is SYGVKD. The V segment lost 5 bases and the J segment 2 bases; nucleotides outside the gene matches: 2. The CDR3 DNA reads TGTGCCATCAGTCTGACAGGGGGCAACTATGGCTACACCTTC. Encoded protein: CAISLTGGNYGYTF.

The V gene is TRBV4-2, the J gene TRBJ2-7; 9 positions match TRBD2. This CDR3 comprises 16 residues. Germline lookup yields CDR1 LGHNA and CDR2 YNFKEQ. With V trimmed by 0 bases and J by 6 bases, 9 bases remained unmatched. The CDR3 region is CASSQDGAGGMSEQYF. The CDR3, as DNA: TGTGCCAGCAGCCAAGATGGTGCGGGAGGGATGAGCGAGCAGTACTTC.

The V and J genes are TRBV30 and TRBJ1-2; no reliable D call. The CDR3 has 12 amino acids. Germline V gene data show CDR1 as GTSNPN and CDR2 as SVGIG (reference sequence). Trimming took 5 bases from V and 0 from J, leaving 7 bases between them. The chain's CDR3 is CAWAISNYGYTF. The CDR3, as DNA: TGTGCCTGGGCCATTTCTAACTATGGCTACACCTTC.

This chain links TRBV9 with TRBJ2-7, with 9 bases identical to TRBD1. The V gene end was trimmed by 3 bases and the J gene end by 6 bases; junction bases not matched to a gene: 13. CDR3 length: 16 amino acids. Germline V gene lookup returns CDR1 SGDLS and CDR2 YYNGEE. The CDR3 reads CASSALRDRVTGEQYF. CDR3 nucleotide sequence: TGTGCCAGCAGCGCACTCCGGGACAGGGTCACGGGCGAGCAGTACTTC.

The chain joins TRBV2 to TRBJ2-1; the match to TRBD2 covers 12 bases. CDR1 is SNHLY, CDR2 FYNNEI, per germline. The CDR3 runs to 15 residues. With V trimmed by 6 bases and J by 3 bases, 3 bases remained unmatched. This chain's CDR3 is CASRLAGGDYNEQFF. The DNA of the CDR3 is TGTGCCAGCAGGCTAGCGGGAGGGGACTACAATGAGCAGTTCTTC.

The rearrangement joins TRBV5-4 to TRBJ1-2; the D is unclear. Germline loops: CDR1 SGHNT, CDR2 YYREEE (reference sequence). The CDR3 sequence is 13 residues long. Trimming removed 1 base from V and 3 bases from J, with 7 bases in between. The CDR3 reads CASSLNNDYGYTF. CDR3 nucleotide sequence: TGTGCCAGCAGCTTGAACAATGACTATGGCTACACCTTC.

The chain carries TRBV28 and TRBJ1-3; 9 bases align to TRBD1. Germline V gene data show CDR1 as MDHEN and CDR2 as SYDVKM. V was clipped by 5 bases and J by 9 bases; unmatched bases: 5. The CDR3 is made up of 13 amino acids. In DNA form, the CDR3 reads TGTGCCAGCAGTCGGACAGGGGCAACCACCATATATTTT. Residues: CASSRTGATTIYF.

The chain employs TRBV2 and TRBJ2-3, with 8 bases aligning to TRBD2. Per germline, CDR1 SNHLY and CDR2 FYNNEI. The V and J ends lost 5 bases and 4 bases, in that order; junction bases with no gene match: 11. The CDR3 totals 16 residues. Here the CDR3 reads CASSPPQAGAADTQYF. The CDR3 region has the DNA TGTGCCAGCAGTCCCCCCCAAGCGGGAGCCGCAGATACGCAGTATTTT. Full variable domain (outside the CDR3, taken from reference TRBV2 and TRBJ2-3): EPEVTQTPSHQVTQMGQEVILRCVPISNHLYFYWYRQILGQKVEFLVSFYNNEISEKSEIFDDQFSVERPDGSNFTLKIRSTKLEDSAMYFCASSPPQAGAADTQYFGPGTRLTVL.

The chain couples TRBV7-7 to TRBJ2-5; D possibly corresponds to TRBD2 (6 bases). The CDR3 is made up of 15 amino acids. The V gene lost 3 bases and the J gene lost 1 base, with 12 bases spanning the gap. CDR1 and CDR2 from the germline V gene are SSHAT and FNYEAQ (reference sequence). CDR3 amino acids: CASSLSSSAQETQYF. Here the CDR3 DNA reads TGTGCCAGCAGCTTGTCCTCTAGCGCCCAAGAGACCCAGTACTTC.

This sequence joins TRBV25-1 and TRBJ1-2; 8 bases align to TRBD1. From germline, CDR1 is MGHDK and CDR2 SYGVNS. Unmatched junction bases numbered 0, after V lost 0 bases and J lost 6 bases. CDR3 length: 13 residues. The CDR3 bases are TGTGCCAGCAGTGAATACAGGGGGCATGGCTACACCTTC. Amino acid sequence: CASSEYRGHGYTF.

The V gene is TRBV6-1, the J gene TRBJ2-7; TRBD1 or TRBD2 may be the D gene (5 bases each). Germline lookup yields CDR1 MNHNS and CDR2 SASEGT. This CDR3 region has 15 residues. The germline V and J ends were trimmed by 7 bases and 2 bases, with 18 bases remaining between them. As DNA, the CDR3 is TGTGCCAGCACCTCGGGGCAGGGTGGGCCCTACGAGCAGTACTTC. This codes for CASTSGQGGPYEQYF.

This chain connects TRBV28 to TRBJ2-7, with a tentative D call TRBD1 (6 bases). CDR1 is MDHEN and CDR2 is SYDVKM in the germline V gene. This CDR3 has 18 amino acids. Trimming stripped 5 bases from V and 0 bases from J, with 23 bases between. CDR3 amino acids: CASSELEMDRRASYEQYF. The CDR3 region has the DNA TGTGCCAGCAGTGAGTTGGAAATGGACAGAAGAGCCTCCTACGAGCAGTACTTC.

The gene calls are TRBV27 and TRBJ2-7, with D maybe TRBD2 (6 bases). With 0 bases removed from V and 3 bases from J, the gap between germline ends came to 21 bases. Per germline, CDR1 MNHEY and CDR2 SMNVEV (reference sequence). The CDR3 is made up of 18 amino acids. This CDR3 reads CASSLSIAPAGPRYEQYF. In DNA form, the CDR3 reads TGTGCCAGCAGTTTATCGATAGCGCCGGCGGGGCCTCGCTACGAGCAGTACTTC.

This clone was seen a single time. V gene TRBV5-1 combines with J gene TRBJ2-7; D is unclear. Germline CDR1 is SGHRS and CDR2 is YFSETQ. The V and J ends lost 4 bases and 2 bases respectively, with 13 bases between them. This CDR3 region has 14 residues. CDR3 nucleotide sequence: TGCGCCAGCAGCCCTAACGGGTTAGCCTACGAGCAGTACTTC. Translated, it gives CASSPNGLAYEQYF.

CDR3 residues: CASSKRVRASGNTGELFF. CDR3 in DNA: TGTGCCAGTAGTAAAAGAGTTCGTGCTAGCGGGAACACCGGGGAGCTGTTTTTT. V gene TRBV19 combines with J gene TRBJ2-2, with 7 bases lining up with TRBD2. CDR3 size: 18 residues. V dropped 4 bases and J dropped 1; count of bases not matched to a gene: 12. The V gene's germline CDR1 is LNHDA and CDR2 SQIVND (reference sequence). Full variable domain (outside the CDR3, taken from reference TRBV19 and TRBJ2-2): DGGITQSPKYLFRKEGQNVTLSCEQNLNHDAMYWYRQDPGQGLRLIYYSQIVNDFQKGDIAEGYSVSREKKESFPLTVTSAQKNPTAFYLCASSKRVRASGNTGELFFGEGSRLTVL.

The chain recombines TRBV30 with TRBJ1-5, with D perhaps TRBD1 (5 bases). The CDR3 length is 12 residues. The V and J ends lost 3 bases and 4 bases respectively, with 7 bases between them. Germline V CDR1 and CDR2: GTSNPN, SVGIG (reference sequence). The CDR3 spells CAWRKGNQPQHF. In DNA form, the CDR3 reads TGTGCCTGGAGAAAGGGGAATCAGCCCCAGCATTTT.

This clone was counted only a few times. The chain combines TRBV2 with TRBJ1-4; a possible D gene is TRBD1 (5 bases). CDR1 is SNHLY, CDR2 FYNNEI, per germline. V shed 6 bases and J shed 8 bases, with 13 bases lying between them. The CDR3 contains 13 residues. This CDR3 reads CASRGQGVEKLFF. The CDR3 nucleotides read TGTGCCAGCAGAGGGCAGGGCGTCGAAAAACTGTTTTTT.

This chain joins TRBV29-1 and TRBJ1-2; D is unclear. The length of the CDR3 is 16 residues. V was trimmed by 0 bases and J by 3 bases, leaving 17 bases between them. Germline V gene sequence: CDR1 SQVTM, CDR2 ANQGSEA. The CDR3 loop is CSVEDWEVLTDYGYTF. CDR3 DNA sequence: TGCAGCGTTGAAGATTGGGAAGTTTTAACTGACTATGGCTACACCTTC.

The chain links TRBV15 to TRBJ2-7; 12 bases fit TRBD1. With V trimmed by 1 base and J by 6 bases, 4 bases remained unmatched. The CDR3 is 15 amino acids. Per germline, CDR1 LNHNV and CDR2 YYDKDF (reference sequence). In DNA form, the CDR3 reads TGTGCCACCAGCAGAGGGGGGACAGGGGGCCGCGAGCAGTACTTC. Translating gives CATSRGGTGGREQYF. Full variable domain (missing parts from reference TRBV15 and TRBJ2-7): DAMVIQNPRYQVTQFGKPVTLSCSQTLNHNVMYWYQQKSSQAPKLLFHYYDKDFNNEADTPDNFQSRRPNTSFCFLDIRSPGLGDTAMYLCATSRGGTGGREQYFGPGTRLTVT.

The chain joins TRBV7-3 to TRBJ2-1; TRBD2 matches 11 bases. Trimming removed 6 bases from V and 0 bases from J; junction bases left unmatched: 10. The CDR3 totals 18 residues. Looked up from germline, CDR1 is SGHTA and CDR2 is FQGTGA. CDR3 residues: CASSPGTSGGSSYNEQFF. CDR3 bases: TGTGCCAGCAGTCCCGGGACTAGCGGTGGAAGCTCCTACAATGAGCAGTTCTTC. Full variable domain (rest looked up from reference TRBV7-3 and TRBJ2-1): GAGVSQTPSNKVTEKGKYVELRCDPISGHTALYWYRQSLGQGPEFLIYFQGTGAADDSGLPNDRFFAVRPEGSVSTLKIQRTERGDSAVYLCASSPGTSGGSSYNEQFFGPGTRLTVL.